One and the same sample provided the 2 T cell receptor beta chains below, sequenced in a study of T cell responses to AZD1222 COVID-19 vaccine. Some clones are missing from TCRdb's copy, which holds only in-frame ones; the method was immunoSEQ multiplex PCR. The table shows under 90,000 clones, with approximately 85% occurring only once. Sequences were derived from peripheral blood, sampled 28 days after the second AZD1222 dose. The source of these receptors is an adult who received the AZD1222 COVID-19 vaccine.

The V and J genes are TRBV13 and TRBJ1-1; D is undetermined. CDR3 length: 14 amino acids. The V end lost 0 bases, the J end lost 1 base, and 6 bases lay between the germline ends. Germline CDR1 and CDR2: PRHDT and FYEKMQ (reference sequence). The CDR3 nucleotides are TGTGCCAGCAGCTTAGGGTCCTGGAACACTGAAGCTTTCTTT. Its protein product is CASSLGSWNTEAFF.

This chain links TRBV9 with TRBJ2-3; tentatively, D is TRBD2 (7 bases). The CDR3 length is 16 residues. V was cut by 3 bases and J by 2 bases, with 16 bases left in between. Per the germline V gene, CDR1 is SGDLS and CDR2 is YYNGEE. Written as DNA, the CDR3 is TGTGCCAGCAGCGGAGGGGGAGGGACCTACACAGATACGCAGTATTTT. It codes for CASSGGGGTYTDTQYF.